This T cell receptor (beta chain) comes out of a study of prognosis after radiotherapy for stage I lung cancer. At the level of the study: Medical inoperability applied to all of the non-small cell lung cancer patients.

With respect to this clonotype: No antigen is known for it.

The authors amplified TCR beta CDR3 from genomic DNA using two-round multiplex PCR. First-round PCR amplification was performed with primers specific to each TRBV and TRBJ gene. TCRdb processed the multiplex PCR reads anew with MiXCR; each CDR3 protein has one entry. This table holds more than 20,000 distinct CDR3 sequences, roughly two fifths found once. Germline V gene sequence: CDR1 MNHEY, CDR2 SVGAGI. The CDR3 sequence is 11 residues long. V was cut by 3 bases and J by 9 bases, with 6 bases left in between. General study points: Unique TCR clone counts went down once patients had stereotactic body radiation therapy, median roughly 9,900 versus 7,200. Following stereotactic body radiation therapy, patients who went on to develop distant metastases had lower Shannon entropy.

The V gene is TRBV6-5, the J gene TRBJ2-1; D remains unclear. The receptor was isolated from a donor over 45 with non-small cell lung cancer. This specimen was PBMCs, taken before or after stereotactic body radiation therapy (not recorded which). The CDR3 DNA is TGTGCCAGCAGTTATTTCCTTGAGCAGTTCTTC. Amino acid sequence: CASSYFLEQFF.